This is a list of T cell receptor beta chains from one sample in a study of cytomegalovirus exposure and HLA in healthy donors. TCRdb's table, derived via immunoSEQ multiplex PCR, lists solely in-frame clones and lacks some. The profile shows about 140,000 clones, almost 85% of them singletons. Input material: PBMCs. These receptor sequences come from a young man in good health and CMV-seropositive. The CDR3 runs from the conserved cysteine through the conserved F or W. A D gene is named only where the DNA matches it firmly. Clone size, where shown, is once, few, many, or a class for clones that have expanded.

V	J	D	size	CDR3	DNA
TRBV30	TRBJ2-4	TRBD1	.	CAWSGQGAFLAKNIQYF	TGTGCCTGGAGCGGACAGGGGGCGTTTCTAGCCAAAAACATTCAGTACTTC
TRBV18	TRBJ1-1	TRBD1	.	CASSQGALPEAFF	TGTGCCAGCTCACAGGGGGCCTTGCCTGAAGCTTTCTTT
TRBV23-1	TRBJ1-4	.	.	CASSQSNRTEKLFF	TGCGCCAGCAGTCAATCGAACCGGACAGAAAAACTGTTTTTT
TRBV7-9	TRBJ1-1	.	.	CASSLARSGDTNTEAFF	TGTGCCAGCAGCTTAGCGCGGTCGGGAGACACAAACACTGAAGCTTTCTTT
TRBV2	TRBJ2-1	TRBD2	.	CASSDDSGGTRWEQFF	TGTGCCAGCAGTGATGATAGCGGGGGGACCCGTTGGGAGCAGTTCTTC
TRBV2	TRBJ1-1	.	few	CASSWWSGTEAFF	TGTGCCAGCAGTTGGTGGTCCGGCACTGAAGCTTTCTTT
TRBV5-1	TRBJ2-3	.	.	CASSPSDPGTDTQYF	TGCGCCAGCAGCCCCAGCGACCCAGGCACAGATACGCAGTATTTT
TRBV27	TRBJ2-3	.	.	CASSSRSTGDTDTQYF	TGTGCCAGCAGTTCACGTTCTACGGGGGACACAGATACGCAGTATTTT
TRBV2	TRBJ1-2	TRBD1	.	CASRDRGSGGYTF	TGTGCCAGCAGGGACAGGGGGTCGGGTGGCTACACCTTC
TRBV5-1	TRBJ2-3	TRBD2	.	CASSRGGSGDETQYF	TGCGCCAGCAGTCGGGGGGGCAGCGGAGATGAAACGCAGTATTTT
TRBV19	TRBJ2-1	.	.	CASSSGTLSYNEQFF	TGTGCCAGTAGTTCCGGGACTCTTTCCTACAATGAGCAGTTCTTC
TRBV19	TRBJ2-2	.	.	CASRETAGGILAGELFF	TGTGCCAGTAGAGAGACGGCGGGTGGGATCCTCGCCGGGGAGCTGTTTTTT
TRBV10-1	TRBJ2-7	TRBD2	.	CASSETSANTYEQYF	TGCGCCAGCAGCGAAACTAGCGCGAACACCTACGAGCAGTACTTC
TRBV5-1	TRBJ1-1	.	.	CASSFNLQGVSEAFF	TGCGCCAGCAGCTTTAACCTACAGGGTGTGTCTGAAGCTTTCTTT
TRBV7-2	TRBJ1-1	.	.	CASSFRGRNTEAFF	TGTGCCAGCAGCTTCAGGGGTAGGAACACTGAAGCTTTCTTT
TRBV15	TRBJ1-1	.	.	CATSRELNTEAFF	TGTGCCACCAGCAGAGAACTTAACACTGAAGCTTTCTTT
TRBV6-1	TRBJ1-5	.	.	CASSGVQPQHF	TGTGCCAGCAGTGGCGTACAGCCCCAGCATTTT
TRBV27	TRBJ2-1	TRBD1	.	CASSPDRVENEQFF	TGTGCCAGCAGTCCCGACAGGGTGGAAAATGAGCAGTTCTTC
TRBV5-4	TRBJ1-2	.	.	CASSLASQGYGYTF	TGTGCCAGCAGCTTGGCCTCGCAGGGCTATGGCTACACCTTC
TRBV9	TRBJ2-7	.	few	CASSPTDFTYEQYF	TGTGCCAGCAGCCCGACAGATTTCACCTACGAGCAGTACTTC
TRBV6-1	TRBJ2-3	.	once	CASSEPGQSQYF	TGTGCCAGCAGTGAACCGGGACAATCGCAGTATTTT
TRBV9	TRBJ2-7	TRBD1	.	CASSYLQGGEQYF	TGTGCCAGCAGCTACCTACAGGGGGGCGAGCAGTACTTC
TRBV4-2	TRBJ2-7	TRBD1	.	CASSQTRQGSSGEQYF	TGTGCCAGCAGCCAAACCAGACAGGGGTCCTCGGGCGAGCAGTACTTC
TRBV20-1	TRBJ2-7	.	.	CSAPLRDEQYF	TGCAGTGCTCCCCTTCGGGACGAGCAGTACTTC
TRBV4-1	TRBJ1-4	TRBD1	once	CASSPTTGQGNEKLFF	TGCGCCAGCAGCCCTACCACGGGACAGGGAAATGAAAAACTGTTTTTT
TRBV28	TRBJ1-1	TRBD1	.	CASSLPSVGQGPMNTEAFF	TGTGCCAGCAGTTTACCCTCTGTGGGACAGGGGCCGATGAACACTGAAGCTTTCTTT
TRBV5-1	TRBJ2-1	.	.	CASSPNPGHANEQFF	TGCGCCAGCAGTCCGAACCCGGGACACGCGAATGAGCAGTTCTTC
TRBV5-6	TRBJ2-5	.	.	CASSLGGRQGAETQYF	TGTGCCAGCAGCCTCGGGGGGCGGCAAGGGGCCGAGACCCAGTACTTC
TRBV5-1	TRBJ1-4	TRBD1	once	CASSLGLDRDGQEKLFF	TGCGCCAGCAGCTTGGGCCTCGACAGGGACGGACAGGAAAAACTGTTTTTT
TRBV27	TRBJ2-1	TRBD2	.	CASSSPTSGQFF	TGTGCCAGCAGTTCCCCGACTAGCGGGCAGTTCTTC
TRBV2	TRBJ1-5	TRBD1	.	CASSDRTGAQPQHF	TGTGCCAGCAGTGATAGGACAGGGGCCCAGCCCCAGCATTTT
TRBV7-2	TRBJ2-7	TRBD1	.	CASSPGQGKTYEQYF	TGTGCCAGCAGCCCGGGACAGGGGAAAACTTACGAGCAGTACTTC
TRBV7-6	TRBJ2-7	TRBD2	.	CASSPGTSGGYEQYF	TGTGCCAGCAGCCCAGGGACTAGCGGGGGATACGAGCAGTACTTC
TRBV10-3	TRBJ2-3	TRBD2	.	CAISEATSGASDTQYF	TGTGCCATCAGTGAGGCTACTAGCGGGGCTTCAGATACGCAGTATTTT
TRBV6-1	TRBJ2-4	TRBD2	.	CASSEEGLAAKQGKNIQYF	TGTGCCAGCAGTGAAGAGGGACTAGCGGCAAAACAAGGCAAAAACATTCAGTACTTC
TRBV19	TRBJ2-7	.	.	CASRGPGGGGSSYEQYF	TGTGCCAGTAGAGGGCCCGGTGGAGGTGGGAGCTCCTACGAGCAGTACTTC
TRBV4-1	TRBJ1-2	.	.	CASSHTQGSYGYTF	TGCGCCAGCAGCCACACACAGGGATCCTATGGCTACACCTTC
TRBV5-8	TRBJ1-1	TRBD1	.	CASSLRDRSMNTEAFF	TGTGCCAGCAGCTTGAGGGACAGGAGCATGAACACTGAAGCTTTCTTT
TRBV19	TRBJ1-1	TRBD1	.	CASSIDRGTMNTEAFF	TGTGCCAGTAGTATTGACAGGGGGACCATGAACACTGAAGCTTTCTTT
TRBV4-2	TRBJ2-1	.	.	CASSFLGGGVSSYNEQFF	TGTGCCAGCAGCTTCCTCGGTGGCGGGGTAAGCTCCTACAATGAGCAGTTCTTC
TRBV15	TRBJ1-2	TRBD1	.	CATSGTGGAGYTF	TGTGCCACCAGCGGGACAGGGGGCGCAGGCTACACCTTC
TRBV6-5	TRBJ2-2	TRBD1	once	CASRRTGTNTGELFF	TGTGCCAGCAGGAGGACAGGGACTAACACCGGGGAGCTGTTTTTT
TRBV5-4	TRBJ2-7	TRBD1	.	CASSPSGQSGYEQYF	TGTGCCAGCAGCCCATCGGGACAGTCGGGGTACGAGCAGTACTTC
TRBV29-1	TRBJ1-2	.	.	CSVTTVVPVGYTF	TGCAGCGTTACGACAGTAGTTCCCGTAGGCTACACCTTC
TRBV27	TRBJ2-5	.	.	CASSSLAGSGVTQYF	TGTGCCAGCAGTTCACTAGCCGGATCGGGGGTGACCCAGTACTTC
TRBV18	TRBJ2-7	TRBD2	few	CASSLGLAGGETYEQYF	TGTGCCAGCTCACTAGGACTAGCGGGGGGAGAAACGTACGAGCAGTACTTC
TRBV4-1	TRBJ2-1	.	.	CASSPRQFSYNEQFF	TGCGCCAGCAGCCCACGACAGTTCTCCTACAATGAGCAGTTCTTC
TRBV6-6	TRBJ1-1	TRBD1	.	CASSQRTGTNTEAFF	TGTGCCAGCAGTCAACGGACAGGGACGAACACTGAAGCTTTCTTT
TRBV5-1	TRBJ1-1	.	.	CASSSQGPTEAFF	TGCGCCAGCAGCTCCCAGGGGCCCACTGAAGCTTTCTTT
TRBV7-8	TRBJ1-1	.	.	CASSYYTEAFF	TGTGCCAGCAGCTACTACACTGAAGCTTTCTTT
TRBV6-1	TRBJ1-1	.	.	CASSIEQGTEAFF	TGTGCCAGCAGTATTGAACAGGGCACTGAAGCTTTCTTT
TRBV5-1	TRBJ1-6	.	few	CASSRDSPLGNSPLHF	TGCGCCAGCAGCCGAGACAGTCCCCTGGGGAATTCACCCCTCCACTTT
TRBV13	TRBJ1-2	.	.	CASSSIDRPRSYTF	TGTGCCAGCAGCTCCATTGACAGGCCGCGAAGCTACACCTTC
TRBV25-1	TRBJ2-1	.	few	CASSPGPGGVYEQFF	TGTGCCAGCAGTCCGGGACCCGGGGGTGTCTATGAGCAGTTCTTC
TRBV6-5	TRBJ2-1	TRBD2	.	CATMGVAGGPNEQFF	TGTGCCACCATGGGAGTAGCGGGGGGGCCGAATGAGCAGTTCTTC
TRBV27	TRBJ2-7	TRBD1	.	CASSDRGLYEQYF	TGTGCCAGCAGTGACAGGGGATTGTACGAGCAGTACTTC